This T cell receptor (beta chain) was captured in a study of cytomegalovirus exposure and HLA in healthy donors. This clone occurred a few times. Its antigen is not known. PCR employed 60 Vbeta and 13 Jbeta primers. Assay used: immunoSEQ multiplex PCR; TCRdb lists only in-frame clones, some missing. Altogether roughly 120,000 clones are present, over 8% being singletons, with the ten largest covering 5.5%. The germline V gene encodes CDR1 WNHNN and CDR2 SYGVQD (reference sequence). CDR3 length: 13 residues. V gave up 4 bases and J gave up 8 bases, with 12 bases separating them. Study-wide findings and caveats: The authors enumerated roughly 160 TCR beta chains as linked to cytomegalovirus. Later analysis identified several of the most significant clusters that appeared linked to common viral pathogens.

Those who donated were healthy bone marrow donors. Material: PBMCs. The clonotype originates from a man between 35 and 55 years old in good health and CMV-seronegative. The chain links TRBV10-1 to TRBJ2-1, with unresolved D. CDR3 DNA sequence: TGCGCCAGCAGTGGCCGGTCTTCGGATGAGCAGTTCTTC. Translating it yields CASSGRSSDEQFF.